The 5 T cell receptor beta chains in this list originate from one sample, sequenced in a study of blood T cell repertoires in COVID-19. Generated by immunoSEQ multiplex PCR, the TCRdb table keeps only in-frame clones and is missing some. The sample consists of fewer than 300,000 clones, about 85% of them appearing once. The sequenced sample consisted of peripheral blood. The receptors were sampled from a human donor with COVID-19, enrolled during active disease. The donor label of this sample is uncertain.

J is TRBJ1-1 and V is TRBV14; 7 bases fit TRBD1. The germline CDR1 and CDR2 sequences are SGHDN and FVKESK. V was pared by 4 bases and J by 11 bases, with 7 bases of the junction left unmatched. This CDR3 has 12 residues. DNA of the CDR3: TGTGCCAGCAGCCCAATCACAGGGGTGGCTTTCTTT. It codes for CASSPITGVAFF.

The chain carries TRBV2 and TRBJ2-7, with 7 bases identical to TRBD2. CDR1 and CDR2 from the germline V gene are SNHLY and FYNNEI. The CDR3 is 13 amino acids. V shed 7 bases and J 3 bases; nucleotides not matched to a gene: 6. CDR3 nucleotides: TGTGCCAGCACGGGGGAGGGCCTCTACGAGCAGTACTTC. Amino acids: CASTGEGLYEQYF.

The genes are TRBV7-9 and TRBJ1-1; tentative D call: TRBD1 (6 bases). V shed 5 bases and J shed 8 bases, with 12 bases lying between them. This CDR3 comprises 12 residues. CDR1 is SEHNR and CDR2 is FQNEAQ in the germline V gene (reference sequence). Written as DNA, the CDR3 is TGTGCCAGCAGCACAGACAGGAACGAAGCTTTCTTT. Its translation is CASSTDRNEAFF.

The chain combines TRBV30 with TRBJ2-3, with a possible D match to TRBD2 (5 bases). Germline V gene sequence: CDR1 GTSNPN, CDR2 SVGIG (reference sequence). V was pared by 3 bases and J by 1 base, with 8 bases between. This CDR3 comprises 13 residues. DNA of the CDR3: TGTGCCTGGAGATCGGAGGGCACAGATACGCAGTATTTT. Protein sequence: CAWRSEGTDTQYF.

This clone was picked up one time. DNA for the CDR3: TGTGCCAGCAGTCACCCCCCCTCGACTAGCGGACAAAACGAGCAGTACTTC. This gives the protein CASSHPPSTSGQNEQYF. This chain uses TRBV6-2 or TRBV6-3 with TRBJ2-7, with 9 bases lining up with TRBD2. V was clipped by 5 bases and J by 5 bases; unmatched bases: 16. This CDR3 region has 17 residues. Germline V CDR1 and CDR2: MNHEY, SVGEGT.